This T cell receptor beta chain was retrieved from a study of CD8 T cell repertoires and HIV-1 epitope variants. Overall study context: Twenty-five autologous and known Gag and Nef epitope variant peptides each stimulated T cells separately. 1M T cells were kept uncultured as a baseline. Cultures ran less than 12 days, with IL-2, IL-7 and IL-15 added on days 3 and 7.

Libraries were prepared by immunoSEQ multiplex PCR; TCRdb keeps only in-frame clonotypes and omits some of them. The sample lists tens of thousands of clones, roughly 81% occurring once. The receptor was derived from a male donor with HIV. The sample consisted of uncultured baseline CD8+ T cells from peripheral blood mononuclear cells (PBMCs).

In DNA, the CDR3 is TGTGCCACCAGCAGAGATCCCCCGTCCGAGCAGTACTTC. Encoded protein: CATSRDPPSEQYF. The V gene is TRBV15, the J gene TRBJ2-7; unclear D gene. Deletions cut 0 bases from V and 6 bases from J, with 9 bases between. Germline values: CDR1 LNHNV, CDR2 YYDKDF (reference sequence). This CDR3 spans 13 amino acids. Variable domain in full (rest from reference TRBV15 and TRBJ2-7): DAMVIQNPRYQVTQFGKPVTLSCSQTLNHNVMYWYQQKSSQAPKLLFHYYDKDFNNEADTPDNFQSRRPNTSFCFLDIRSPGLGDTAMYLCATSRDPPSEQYFGPGTRLTVT.